A selection of T cell receptor beta chains follows, all from one sample in a study of shared clonotypes between healthy human individuals. The table came from immunoSEQ multiplex PCR; TCRdb's copy has only in-frame clones and leaves some out. This sample carries millions of clones, approximately 92% of them seen once, and the ten largest clones take 0.13% to 0.15%. The sequenced sample was naive CD4+ T cells sorted from blood. All receptors derive from a man aged 18 to 29 in good health. Both conserved end residues are part of each CDR3.

CDR3 length: 14; V gene: TRBV5-1; J gene: TRBJ1-1; CDR3 protein: CASSSTGKVNEAFF
CDR3 length: 14; V gene: TRBV5-4; J gene: TRBJ2-7; CDR3 protein: CASSLDSDSYEQYF
CDR3 length: 17; V gene: TRBV5-1; J gene: TRBJ2-5; CDR3 protein: CASSLRTSGRTQETQYF
CDR3 length: 13; V gene: TRBV5-1; J gene: TRBJ1-1; CDR3 protein: CASSPGGNTEAFF
CDR3 length: 17; V gene: TRBV12-2; J gene: TRBJ2-7; CDR3 protein: CASRFTNRTSGIHEQYF
CDR3 length: 14; V gene: TRBV6-1; J gene: TRBJ1-3; CDR3 protein: CASTIGYSGNTIYF
CDR3 length: 13; V gene: TRBV5-4; J gene: TRBJ1-5; CDR3 protein: CARSLSEVWAQHF
CDR3 length: 13; V gene: TRBV7-9; J gene: TRBJ1-1; CDR3 protein: CASTYVEGTEAFF
CDR3 length: 13; V gene: TRBV19; J gene: TRBJ2-3; CDR3 protein: CASSLIRQDTQYF
CDR3 length: 13; V gene: TRBV6-1; J gene: TRBJ1-5; CDR3 protein: CASSPEGNQPQHF
CDR3 length: 15; V gene: TRBV2; J gene: TRBJ1-1; CDR3 protein: CASSKTGQTNTEAFF
CDR3 length: 14; V gene: TRBV19; J gene: TRBJ2-2; CDR3 protein: CASSIPVNTGELFF
CDR3 length: 14; V gene: TRBV18; J gene: TRBJ2-7; CDR3 protein: CASSPNTGSYEQYF
CDR3 length: 16; V gene: TRBV7-2; J gene: TRBJ2-7; CDR3 protein: CASSQRSPRVSYEQYF
CDR3 length: 14; V gene: TRBV5-1; J gene: TRBJ2-7; CDR3 protein: CASKPTSPSYEQYF
CDR3 length: 15; V gene: TRBV11-2; J gene: TRBJ2-2; CDR3 protein: CASSSRGSLGGELFF
CDR3 length: 15; V gene: TRBV11-2; J gene: TRBJ1-6; CDR3 protein: CASSLVGAYNSPLHF
CDR3 length: 15; V gene: TRBV2; J gene: TRBJ1-2; CDR3 protein: CASSEPPSRADGYTF
CDR3 length: 15; V gene: TRBV6-6; J gene: TRBJ2-7; CDR3 protein: CASSYLGPGIYEQYF
CDR3 length: 14; V gene: TRBV2; J gene: TRBJ1-2; CDR3 protein: CASSEALRGGGYTF
CDR3 length: 15; V gene: TRBV6-5; J gene: TRBJ2-7; CDR3 protein: CASSYSRAGVREQYF
CDR3 length: 14; V gene: TRBV19; J gene: TRBJ1-3; CDR3 protein: CASTPGGSGNTIYF
CDR3 length: 14; V gene: TRBV10-3; J gene: TRBJ2-5; CDR3 protein: CAISQDPLGETQYF
CDR3 length: 14; V gene: TRBV18; J gene: TRBJ2-3; CDR3 protein: CASSPTTSTDTQYF
CDR3 length: 17; V gene: TRBV7-8; J gene: TRBJ1-2; CDR3 protein: CASSSQRVSLANYGYTF
CDR3 length: 13; V gene: TRBV14; J gene: TRBJ2-5; CDR3 protein: CASSRISWETQYF
CDR3 length: 13; V gene: TRBV2; J gene: TRBJ1-3; CDR3 protein: CASNLLPGNTIYF
CDR3 length: 16; V gene: TRBV5-5; J gene: TRBJ1-5; CDR3 protein: CASSLASGQLNQPQHF
CDR3 length: 15; V gene: TRBV6-4; J gene: TRBJ2-7; CDR3 protein: CASSPRDYPSYEQYF
CDR3 length: 17; V gene: TRBV30; J gene: TRBJ2-1; CDR3 protein: CAWSSSRTSGGVYEQFF
CDR3 length: 15; V gene: TRBV5-5; J gene: TRBJ1-2; CDR3 protein: CASSWGQGMPYGYTF
CDR3 length: 12; V gene: TRBV29-1; J gene: TRBJ2-5; CDR3 protein: CSVRLAEETQYF
CDR3 length: 15; V gene: TRBV6-6; J gene: TRBJ2-1; CDR3 protein: CASGSAESSYNEQFF
CDR3 length: 15; V gene: TRBV9; J gene: TRBJ2-2; CDR3 protein: CASSVGGRDTGELFF
CDR3 length: 15; V gene: TRBV5-4; J gene: TRBJ2-2; CDR3 protein: CASSFTGMNTGELFF
CDR3 length: 12; V gene: TRBV5-6; J gene: TRBJ2-7; CDR3 protein: CASSSDLYEQYF
CDR3 length: 17; V gene: TRBV5-1; J gene: TRBJ2-5; CDR3 protein: CASSSGLAGGLRETQYF
CDR3 length: 15; V gene: TRBV19; J gene: TRBJ2-1; CDR3 protein: CASSPRSGRGNEQFF
CDR3 length: 15; V gene: TRBV19; J gene: TRBJ1-6; CDR3 protein: CASSVTTGTNSPLHF
CDR3 length: 16; V gene: TRBV19; J gene: TRBJ2-6; CDR3 protein: CASRQGFNSGANVLTF
CDR3 length: 15; V gene: TRBV4-1; J gene: TRBJ1-1; CDR3 protein: CASSKAGDRGSEAFF
CDR3 length: 16; V gene: TRBV10-3; J gene: TRBJ2-6; CDR3 protein: CAISVGGGGGANVLTF
CDR3 length: 14; V gene: TRBV6-1; J gene: TRBJ2-7; CDR3 protein: CASSPGQGVYEQYF
CDR3 length: 13; V gene: TRBV6-6; J gene: TRBJ1-5; CDR3 protein: CASSTPSNQPQHF
CDR3 length: 12; V gene: TRBV5-6; J gene: TRBJ2-7; CDR3 protein: CASSLGLYEQYF
CDR3 length: 16; V gene: TRBV5-1; J gene: TRBJ2-2; CDR3 protein: CASSLPLASDTGELFF
CDR3 length: 16; V gene: TRBV10-3; J gene: TRBJ2-2; CDR3 protein: CAISETSAVNTGELFF
CDR3 length: 13; V gene: TRBV6-6; J gene: TRBJ1-6; CDR3 protein: CASSYSGNSPLHF
CDR3 length: 12; V gene: TRBV10-3; J gene: TRBJ1-2; CDR3 protein: CAIRDRVGGYTF
CDR3 length: 15; V gene: TRBV10-1; J gene: TRBJ1-6; CDR3 protein: CASSEWTGVNSPLHF
CDR3 length: 15; V gene: TRBV28; J gene: TRBJ2-4; CDR3 protein: CASSLRGIAKNIQYF
CDR3 length: 15; V gene: TRBV4-1; J gene: TRBJ2-1; CDR3 protein: CASSPGTGPYNEQFF
CDR3 length: 15; V gene: TRBV7-3; J gene: TRBJ2-7; CDR3 protein: CASSLAGGHSYEQYF
CDR3 length: 16; V gene: TRBV7-2; J gene: TRBJ1-6; CDR3 protein: CASSLGLGQGHSPLHF
CDR3 length: 17; V gene: TRBV5-4; J gene: TRBJ1-6; CDR3 protein: CASSSSLKQGGNSPLHF
CDR3 length: 13; V gene: TRBV10-3; J gene: TRBJ2-5; CDR3 protein: CAIATGKYETQYF
CDR3 length: 14; V gene: TRBV27; J gene: TRBJ2-7; CDR3 protein: CASSRGQGPYEQYF
CDR3 length: 16; V gene: TRBV5-1; J gene: TRBJ2-3; CDR3 protein: CASSLGTNLNTDTQYF
CDR3 length: 16; V gene: TRBV27; J gene: TRBJ1-6; CDR3 protein: CASSFMSQGGNSPLHF